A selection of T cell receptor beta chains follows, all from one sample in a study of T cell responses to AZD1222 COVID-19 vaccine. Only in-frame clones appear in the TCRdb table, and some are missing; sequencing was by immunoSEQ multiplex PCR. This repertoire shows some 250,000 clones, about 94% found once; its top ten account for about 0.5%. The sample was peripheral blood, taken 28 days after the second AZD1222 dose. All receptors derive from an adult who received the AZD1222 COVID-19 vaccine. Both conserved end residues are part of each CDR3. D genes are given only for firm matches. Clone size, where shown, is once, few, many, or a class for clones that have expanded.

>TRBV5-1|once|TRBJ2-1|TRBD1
TGCGCCAGCAGCCCGACGACAGGGAGCTCCTACAATGAGCAGTTCTTC
CASSPTTGSSYNEQFF
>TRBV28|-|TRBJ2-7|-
TGTGCCAGCAGTTTTTCGACGCAGGGCCGAAACTCCTACGAGCAGTACTTC
CASSFSTQGRNSYEQYF
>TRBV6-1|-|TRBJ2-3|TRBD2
TGTGCCAGCAGTGAAGTAGCGGGGAGCACAGATACGCAGTATTTT
CASSEVAGSTDTQYF
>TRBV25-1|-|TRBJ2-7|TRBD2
TGTGCCAGCAGTGACCCAGATTGGGCGGGGGGCCACGAGCAGTACTTC
CASSDPDWAGGHEQYF
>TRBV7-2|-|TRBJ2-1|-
TGTGCCAGCAGACCCCCCGGGACATCCGTCTACAATGAGCAGTTCTTC
CASRPPGTSVYNEQFF
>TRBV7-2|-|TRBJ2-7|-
TGTGCCAGCAGCTTTACGACGGGTTCCTACGAGCAGTACTTC
CASSFTTGSYEQYF
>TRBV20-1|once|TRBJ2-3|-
TGCAGTGCTCCATCTCTCACTTCCGCGTATTTT
CSAPSLTSAYF
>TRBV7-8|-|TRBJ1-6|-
TGTGCCAGCAGCTTATACGAGATGAATAATTCACCCCTCCACTTT
CASSLYEMNNSPLHF
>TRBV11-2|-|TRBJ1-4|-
TGTGCCAGCAGCTTAGAAGGCCGTGAAAAACTGTTTTTT
CASSLEGREKLFF
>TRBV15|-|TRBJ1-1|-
TGTGCCACCAGCAGAGACCAGGGACGGGAAGCTTTCTTT
CATSRDQGREAFF
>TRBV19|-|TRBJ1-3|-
TGTGCCTCAAGGGCGGCCTCTGGAAACACCATATATTTT
CASRAASGNTIYF
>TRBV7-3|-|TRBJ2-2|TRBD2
TGTGCCAGCAGCCCCGATAGCGGGAGGGCCCCCGGGGAGCTGTTTTTT
CASSPDSGRAPGELFF
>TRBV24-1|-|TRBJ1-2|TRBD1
TGTGCCACCAGTGATTGGGACAGGGGCGGCTACACCTTC
CATSDWDRGGYTF
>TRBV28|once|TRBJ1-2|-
TGTGCCAGCAGTTGGGGGCCGGGGCCCTATGGCTACACCTTC
CASSWGPGPYGYTF
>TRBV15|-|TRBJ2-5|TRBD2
TGTGCCACCAGCAGAGGGGGGGGTCGGGAGACCCAGTACTTC
CATSRGGGRETQYF
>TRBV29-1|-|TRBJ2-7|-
TGCAGCGTCGGGGACATCTACGAGCAGTACTTC
CSVGDIYEQYF
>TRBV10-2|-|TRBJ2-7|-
TGCGCCAGCATCTCGGGGGACGGCTCCTACGAGCAGTACTTC
CASISGDGSYEQYF